This T cell receptor beta chain was documented in a study of molecular identifiers for immune sequencing clone quantification. With listed TCR primers and previously described methods, bulk TCR libraries were prepared. A single record per CDR3 protein comes from TCRdb applying MiXCR to the PCR reads. The table shows fewer than 70,000 distinct CDR3 sequences, with less than 20% occurring only once. Per the germline V gene, CDR1 is SEHNR and CDR2 is FQNEAQ (reference sequence). The CDR3 length is 15 residues. With 1 base removed from V and 2 bases from J, the gap between germline ends came to 11 bases. Study-level findings and limits: In CMV-specific effectors, clones above 20 copies held over 99% of molecules; naive, under 1%. Underestimated sizes of highly expanded clones could result from identical TCR molecules that share a barcode.

For naive CD8 T cells, sorting used the CD8+CD4-CCR7+CD45RA+ phenotype. This clonotype appeared a few times. Its matching antigen is unknown. The receptor was derived from a human donor in good health. Some libraries in this study had Jurkat cell RNA spiked in. The gene calls are TRBV7-9 and TRBJ2-5; D is undetermined. What was sequenced was naive CD8+ T cells from blood, with Jurkat cell RNA spiked in. Indicated subset: FACS-sorted CD8+CD4-CCR7+CD45RA+ naive T cells. The CDR3 here is CASSLEVGIQETQYF. The DNA for the CDR3 is TGTGCCAGCAGCTTAGAAGTGGGGATACAAGAGACCCAGTACTTC.